This TCR beta chain was profiled in a study of cytomegalovirus exposure and HLA in healthy donors. Study-wide points: The CMV antigen specificity of a few CMV-associated chains was confirmed through in vitro analysis. TCR beta sequences reportedly predicted most subjects' HLA-A and HLA-B alleles accurately. Most CMV-associated TCR beta chains appeared HLA-restricted in a later analysis. There was a cluster of highly shared sequence variants that was likely a sequencing artifact.

Remarks on this clone: The antigen is unknown.

PCR involved 60 Vbeta and 13 Jbeta primers. Clones were sequenced by immunoSEQ multiplex PCR, and TCRdb holds only the in-frame ones, with some missing. The data contain 77,000 or so clones, around 79% of them seen just once; the ten biggest clones take up 1.5% to 2%. V was cut by 1 base and J by 0 bases, with 8 bases left in between. This CDR3 has 15 amino acids. Germline lookup yields CDR1 SGHRS and CDR2 YFSETQ. V is TRBV5-1 and J is TRBJ1-5, with D unresolved. The origin of this receptor is a man aged 40-49 years in good health and CMV-seronegative. Sample: PBMCs. For the CDR3, the DNA is TGCGCCAGCAGCTTGAATAGTAATAGCAATCAGCCCCAGCATTTT. It is translated as CASSLNSNSNQPQHF.